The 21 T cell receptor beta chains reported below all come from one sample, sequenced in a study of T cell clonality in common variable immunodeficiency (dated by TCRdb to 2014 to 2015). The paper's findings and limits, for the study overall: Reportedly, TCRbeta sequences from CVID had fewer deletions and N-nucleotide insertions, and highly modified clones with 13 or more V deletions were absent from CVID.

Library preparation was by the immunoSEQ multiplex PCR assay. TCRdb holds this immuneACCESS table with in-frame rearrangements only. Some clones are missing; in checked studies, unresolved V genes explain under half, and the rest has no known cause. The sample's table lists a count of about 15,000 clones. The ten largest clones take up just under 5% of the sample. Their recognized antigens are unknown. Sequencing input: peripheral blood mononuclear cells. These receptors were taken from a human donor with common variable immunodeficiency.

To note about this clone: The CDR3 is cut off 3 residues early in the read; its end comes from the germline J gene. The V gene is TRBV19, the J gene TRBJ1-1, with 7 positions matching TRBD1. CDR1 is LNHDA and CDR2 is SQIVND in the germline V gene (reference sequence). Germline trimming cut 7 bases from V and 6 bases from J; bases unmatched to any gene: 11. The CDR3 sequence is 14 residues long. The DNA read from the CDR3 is TGTGCCAGTATCCTTAGACAGGGTGGCGCTGAA. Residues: CASILRQGGAE. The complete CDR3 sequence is CASILRQGGAEAFF.

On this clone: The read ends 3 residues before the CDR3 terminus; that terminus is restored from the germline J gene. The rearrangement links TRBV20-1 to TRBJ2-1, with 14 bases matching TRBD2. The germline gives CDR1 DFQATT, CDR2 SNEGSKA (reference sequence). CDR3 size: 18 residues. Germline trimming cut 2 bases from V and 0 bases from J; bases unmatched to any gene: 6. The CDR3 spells CSARKFGTSGSSYNEQFF. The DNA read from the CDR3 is TGCAGTGCTAGAAAGTTCGGGACTAGCGGGAGCTCCTACAATGAG.

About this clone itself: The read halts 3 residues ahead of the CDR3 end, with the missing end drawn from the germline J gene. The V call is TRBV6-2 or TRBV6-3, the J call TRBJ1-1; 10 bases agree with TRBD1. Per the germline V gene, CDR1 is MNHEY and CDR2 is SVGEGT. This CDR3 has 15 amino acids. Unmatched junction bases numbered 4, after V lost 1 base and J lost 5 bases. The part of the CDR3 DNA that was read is TGTGCCAGCAGTTACTACGGACAGGGGGTGACTGAA. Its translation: CASSYYGQGVTE. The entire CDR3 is CASSYYGQGVTEAFF.

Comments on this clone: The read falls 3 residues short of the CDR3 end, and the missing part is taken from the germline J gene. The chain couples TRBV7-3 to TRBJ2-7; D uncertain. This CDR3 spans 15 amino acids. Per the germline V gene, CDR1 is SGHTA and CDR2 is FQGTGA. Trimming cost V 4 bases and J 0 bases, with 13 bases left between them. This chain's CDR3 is CASSSGGSGSYEQYF. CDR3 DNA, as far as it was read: TGTGCCAGCAGCTCCGGCGGTTCCGGCTCCTACGAG.

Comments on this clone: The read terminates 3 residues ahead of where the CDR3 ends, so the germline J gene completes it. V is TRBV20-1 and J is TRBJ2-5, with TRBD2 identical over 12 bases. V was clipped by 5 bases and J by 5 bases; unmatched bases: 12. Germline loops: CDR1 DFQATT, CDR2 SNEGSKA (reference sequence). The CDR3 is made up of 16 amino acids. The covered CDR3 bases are TGCAGTGCTCCAGCCCTGGCTAGCGGGGGGGTCGAGACC. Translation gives CSAPALASGGVET. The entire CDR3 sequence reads CSAPALASGGVETQYF.

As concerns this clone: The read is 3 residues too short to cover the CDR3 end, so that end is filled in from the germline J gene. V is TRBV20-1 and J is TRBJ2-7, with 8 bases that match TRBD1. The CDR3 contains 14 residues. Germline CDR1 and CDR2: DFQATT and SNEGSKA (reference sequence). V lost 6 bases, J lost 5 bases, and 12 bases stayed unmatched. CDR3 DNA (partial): TGCAGTGCGCCACCTTTACAGGGGGGCGACGAG. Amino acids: CSAPPLQGGDE. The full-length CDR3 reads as CSAPPLQGGDEQYF.

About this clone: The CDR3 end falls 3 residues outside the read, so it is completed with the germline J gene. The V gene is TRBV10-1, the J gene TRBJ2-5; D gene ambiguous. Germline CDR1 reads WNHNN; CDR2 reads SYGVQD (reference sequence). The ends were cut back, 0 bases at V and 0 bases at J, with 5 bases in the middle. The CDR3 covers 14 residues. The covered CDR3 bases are TGCGCCAGCAGTGAGTCGGCAGACCAAGAGACC. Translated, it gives CASSESADQET. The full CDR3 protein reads CASSESADQETQYF.

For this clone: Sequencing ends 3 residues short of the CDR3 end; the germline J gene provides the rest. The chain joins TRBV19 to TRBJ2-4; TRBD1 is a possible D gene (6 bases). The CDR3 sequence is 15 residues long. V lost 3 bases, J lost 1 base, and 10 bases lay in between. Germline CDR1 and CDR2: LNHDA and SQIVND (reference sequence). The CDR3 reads CASSMQGSAKNIQYF. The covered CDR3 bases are TGTGCCAGTAGTATGCAGGGGAGTGCCAAAAACATT.

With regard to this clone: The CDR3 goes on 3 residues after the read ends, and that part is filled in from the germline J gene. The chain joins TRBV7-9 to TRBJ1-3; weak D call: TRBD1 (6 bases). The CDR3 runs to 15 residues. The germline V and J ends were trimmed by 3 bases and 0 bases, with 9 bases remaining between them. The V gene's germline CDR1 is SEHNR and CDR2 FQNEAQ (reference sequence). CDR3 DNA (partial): TGTGCCAGCAGCTTTAGGACAGACTCTGGAAACACC. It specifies CASSFRTDSGNT. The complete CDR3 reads CASSFRTDSGNTIYF.

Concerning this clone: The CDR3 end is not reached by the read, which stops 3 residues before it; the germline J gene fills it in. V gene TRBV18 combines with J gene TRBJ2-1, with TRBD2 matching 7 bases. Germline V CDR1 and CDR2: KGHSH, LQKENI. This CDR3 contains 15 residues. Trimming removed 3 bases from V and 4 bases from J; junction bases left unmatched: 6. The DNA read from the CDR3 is TGTGCCAGCTCACCCCTGGCGGGGGATTACAATGAG. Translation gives CASSPLAGDYNE. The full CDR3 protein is CASSPLAGDYNEQFF.

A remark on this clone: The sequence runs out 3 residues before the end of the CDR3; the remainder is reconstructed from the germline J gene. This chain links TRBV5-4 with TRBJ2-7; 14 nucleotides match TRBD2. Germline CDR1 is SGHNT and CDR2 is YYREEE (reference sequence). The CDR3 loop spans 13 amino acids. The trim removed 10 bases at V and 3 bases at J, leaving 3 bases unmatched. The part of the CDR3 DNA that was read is TGTGCCGGGGGACTAGCGGGGGTCTACGAG. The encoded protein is CAGGLAGVYE. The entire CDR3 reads CAGGLAGVYEQYF.

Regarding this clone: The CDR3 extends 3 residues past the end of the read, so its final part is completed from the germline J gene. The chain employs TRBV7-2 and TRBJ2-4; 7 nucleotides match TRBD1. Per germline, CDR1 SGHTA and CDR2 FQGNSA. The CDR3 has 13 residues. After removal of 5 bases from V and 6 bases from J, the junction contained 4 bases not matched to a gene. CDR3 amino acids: CASSPGQINIQYF. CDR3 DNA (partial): TGTGCCAGCAGCCCGGGACAGATAAACATT.

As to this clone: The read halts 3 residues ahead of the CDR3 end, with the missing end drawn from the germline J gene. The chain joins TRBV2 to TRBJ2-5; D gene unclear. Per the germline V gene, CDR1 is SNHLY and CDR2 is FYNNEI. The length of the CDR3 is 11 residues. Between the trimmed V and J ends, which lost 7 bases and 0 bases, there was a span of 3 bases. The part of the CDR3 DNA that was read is TGTGCCAGCACCAACCAAGAGACC. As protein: CASTNQET. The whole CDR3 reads CASTNQETQYF.

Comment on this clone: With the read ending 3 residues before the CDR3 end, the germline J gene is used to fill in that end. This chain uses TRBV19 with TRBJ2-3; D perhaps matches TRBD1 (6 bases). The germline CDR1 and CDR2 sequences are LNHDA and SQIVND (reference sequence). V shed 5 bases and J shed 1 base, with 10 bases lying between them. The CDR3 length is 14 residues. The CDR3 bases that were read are TGTGCCAGTAGTTTCAGGGGAGGCACAGATACG. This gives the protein CASSFRGGTDT. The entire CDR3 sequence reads CASSFRGGTDTQYF.

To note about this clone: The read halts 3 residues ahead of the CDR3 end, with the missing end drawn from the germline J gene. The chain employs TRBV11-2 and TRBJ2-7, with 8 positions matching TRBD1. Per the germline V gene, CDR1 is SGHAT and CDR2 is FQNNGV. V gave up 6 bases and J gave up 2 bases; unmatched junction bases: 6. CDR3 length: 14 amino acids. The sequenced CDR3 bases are TGTGCCAGCAGTTCCGGGACAGGTGCCTACGAG. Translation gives CASSSGTGAYE. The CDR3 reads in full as CASSSGTGAYEQYF.

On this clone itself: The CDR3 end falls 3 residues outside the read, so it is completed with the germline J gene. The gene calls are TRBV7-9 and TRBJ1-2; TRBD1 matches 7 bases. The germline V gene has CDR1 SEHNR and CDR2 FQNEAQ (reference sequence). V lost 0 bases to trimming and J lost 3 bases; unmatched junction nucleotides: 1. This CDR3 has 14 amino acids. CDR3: CASSLAGQDYGYTF. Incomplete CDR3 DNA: TGTGCCAGCAGCTTAGCTGGACAGGACTATGGC.

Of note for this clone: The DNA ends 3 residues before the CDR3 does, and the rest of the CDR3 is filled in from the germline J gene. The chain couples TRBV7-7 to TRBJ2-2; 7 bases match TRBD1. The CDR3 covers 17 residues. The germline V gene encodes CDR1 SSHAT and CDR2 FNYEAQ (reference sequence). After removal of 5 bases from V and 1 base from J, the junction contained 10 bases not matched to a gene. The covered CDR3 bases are TGTGCCAGCAGCCCTTACACGGGACAGCTGAACACCGGGGAG. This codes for CASSPYTGQLNTGE. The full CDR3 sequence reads CASSPYTGQLNTGELFF. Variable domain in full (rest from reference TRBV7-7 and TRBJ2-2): GAGVSQSPRYKVTKRGQDVTLRCDPISSHATLYWYQQALGQGPEFLTYFNYEAQPDKSGLPSDRFSAERPEGSISTLTIQRTEQRDSAMYRCASSPYTGQLNTGELFFGEGSRLTVL.

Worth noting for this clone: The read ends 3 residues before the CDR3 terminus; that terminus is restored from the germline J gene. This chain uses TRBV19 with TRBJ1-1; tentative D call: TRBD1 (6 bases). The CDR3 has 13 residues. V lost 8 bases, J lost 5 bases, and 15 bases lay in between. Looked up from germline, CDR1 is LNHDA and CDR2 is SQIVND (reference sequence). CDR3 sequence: CASEKQGWTEAFF. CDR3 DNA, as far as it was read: TGTGCCAGTGAGAAACAGGGCTGGACTGAA.

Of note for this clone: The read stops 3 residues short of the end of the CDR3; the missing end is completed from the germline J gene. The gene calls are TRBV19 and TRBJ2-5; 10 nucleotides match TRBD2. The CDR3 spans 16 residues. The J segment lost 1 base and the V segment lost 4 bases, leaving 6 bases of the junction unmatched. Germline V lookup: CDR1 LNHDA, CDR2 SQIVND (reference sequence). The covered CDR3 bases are TGTGCCAGTAGTACCACTAGCGGGACACTCCAAGAGACC. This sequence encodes CASSTTSGTLQET. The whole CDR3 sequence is CASSTTSGTLQETQYF.

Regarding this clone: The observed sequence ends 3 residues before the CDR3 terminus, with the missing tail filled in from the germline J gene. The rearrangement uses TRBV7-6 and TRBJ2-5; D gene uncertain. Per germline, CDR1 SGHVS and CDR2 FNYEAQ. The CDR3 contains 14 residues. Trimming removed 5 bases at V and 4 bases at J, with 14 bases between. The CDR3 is CASSPPPARETQYF. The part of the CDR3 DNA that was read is TGTGCCAGCAGCCCTCCCCCAGCGCGAGAGACC.

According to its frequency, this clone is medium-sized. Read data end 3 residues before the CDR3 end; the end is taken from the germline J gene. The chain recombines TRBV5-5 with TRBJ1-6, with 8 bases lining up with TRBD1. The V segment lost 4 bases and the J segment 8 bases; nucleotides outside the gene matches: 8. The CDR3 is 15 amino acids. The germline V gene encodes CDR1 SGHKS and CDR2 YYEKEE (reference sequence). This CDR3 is CASSPGQGIDSPLHF. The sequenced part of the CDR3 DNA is TGTGCCAGCAGCCCCGGACAGGGTATTGATTCACCC.